This entry concerns a single T cell receptor beta chain. CDR3 length equals 15 residues. Between the trimmed V and J ends, which lost 6 bases and 5 bases, there was a span of 19 bases. Germline CDR1 reads SEHNR; CDR2 reads FQNEAQ (reference sequence). These data come from a study of blood T cell repertoires in COVID-19. Overall study: Acute-phase and convalescent COVID-19 samples originated in the United States, Italy and Spain. PBMCs, B-cell-depleted T cells, or T cells were the source of the cDNA or gDNA that made up the material.

As handled by the study authors: How many nucleated cells were present was estimated from reference gene primer amplification. Profiled with immunoSEQ multiplex PCR; TCRdb holds only in-frame clones, not every one. That table furnishes V, J and clone size, whereas the DNA furnished D and trimming. The sample lists about 220,000 clones; roughly 85% were seen once. The receptor's source is a man between 25 and 39 years old who had recovered from COVID-19. The chain has TRBV7-9 and TRBJ2-5; tentative D call: TRBD2 (7 bases). Sequencing input: peripheral blood. The CDR3 is CASRPSGGALETQYF. For the CDR3, the DNA is TGTGCCAGCAGACCCTCGGGGGGCGCATTGGAGACCCAGTACTTC.